This T cell receptor (beta chain) was sequenced for a study of OX40 agonist ivuxolimab in advanced cancers. Background on the study: Patients received intravenous ivuxolimab every 2 weeks at 0.01 to 10 mg/kg. Among those treated, three patients had partial responses, one with hepatocellular carcinoma and two with cutaneous melanoma.

Produced via immunoSEQ multiplex PCR; TCRdb's table is partial and in-frame only. This table holds 40,000 to 60,000 clones, 88% found once. The CDR3 consists of 14 residues. Germline lookup yields CDR1 SGHDT and CDR2 YYEEEE. V lost 3 bases, J lost 5 bases, and 4 bases stayed unmatched. This TCR was recovered from an adult with an advanced solid tumor such as melanoma, head and neck, liver or kidney cancer. This sequence joins TRBV5-6 and TRBJ1-1; 10 nucleotides align to TRBD1. Sample: CD4+ or CD8+ T cells sorted from blood, taken in a trial of the OX40 agonist ivuxolimab. The CDR3, as DNA: TGTGCCAGCAGCTGGGGACAGGGGTGGACTGAAGCTTTCTTT. Residues: CASSWGQGWTEAFF. The full variable domain, in which reference TRBV5-6 and TRBJ1-1 provide the parts outside the CDR3, is DAGVTQSPTHLIKTRGQQVTLRCSPKSGHDTVSWYQQALGQGPQFIFQYYEEEERQRGNFPDRFSGHQFPNYSSELNVNALLLGDSALYLCASSWGQGWTEAFFGQGTRLTVV.